Each of the 4 T cell receptor beta chains below was sequenced from the same sample in a study of T cell clonality in common variable immunodeficiency. Profiled with immunoSEQ multiplex PCR; TCRdb holds only in-frame clones, not every one. This sample carries 40,000 to 45,000 clones, none of them present only once. The source material was peripheral blood mononuclear cells. All receptors derive from a person aged 18 to 75 in good health.

This clone was counted many times. The read terminates 3 residues before the CDR3 end, so the remaining end is supplied by the germline J gene. The J gene is TRBJ1-1, the V gene TRBV30; D is perhaps TRBD1 (6 bases). Germline CDR1 reads GTSNPN; CDR2 reads SVGIG (reference sequence). The CDR3 sequence is 12 residues long. The CDR3 sequence: CAWGGAITEAFF. The sequenced part of the CDR3 DNA is TGTGCATGGGGGGGGGCGATCACTGAA. Based on the CDR3 plus reference TRBV30 and TRBJ1-1, the full variable domain is SQTIHQWPATLVQPVGSPLSLECTVEGTSNPNLYWYRQAAGRGLQLLFYSVGIGQISSEVPQNLSASRPQDRQFILSSKKLLLSDSGFYLCAWGGAITEAFFGQGTRLTVV.

Many counts were recorded for this clone. The CDR3 extends 3 residues past the end of the read, so its final part is completed from the germline J gene. The chain employs TRBV5-1 and TRBJ2-2; TRBD1 aligns across 9 bases. The junction had 3 bases not matched to a gene; V was cut back by 0 bases and J by 0 bases. The CDR3 has 17 residues. From germline, CDR1 is SGHRS and CDR2 YFSETQ. CDR3 DNA (partial): TGCGCCAGCAGCTTGGTGGGACAGGGTTCGAACACCGGGGAG. Its protein product is CASSLVGQGSNTGE. The whole CDR3 sequence reads CASSLVGQGSNTGELFF.

This clone came up many times. The CDR3 extends 3 residues past the end of the read, so its final part is completed from the germline J gene. The rearrangement uses TRBV7-8 and TRBJ2-7, with a tentative D call TRBD2 (6 bases). The germline gives CDR1 SGHVS, CDR2 FQNEAQ. The V and J ends lost 2 bases and 3 bases respectively, with 11 bases between them. The CDR3 has 14 residues. The CDR3: CASSLRAGLYEQYF. The CDR3 DNA, read in part, is TGTGCCAGCAGCTTACGGGCGGGACTCTACGAG.

Points on this clone: Coverage ceases 3 residues before the CDR3 finishes, and the germline J gene fills in the end. The rearrangement joins TRBV7-2 to TRBJ2-7; maybe TRBD2 (5 bases). In germline, CDR1 is SGHTA, CDR2 FQGNSA. Trimming removed 1 base from V and 4 bases from J, with 8 bases in between. The CDR3 runs 13 residues. The CDR3 protein is CASSLGTGYEQYF. CDR3 DNA, as far as it was read: TGTGCCAGCAGCTTAGGAACGGGGTACGAG.